This TCR beta chain was captured in a study of response to subunit inactivated influenza vaccine. This clonotype was counted at least ten times. The antigen remains undetermined. Using its own MiXCR run on the RT-PCR reads, TCRdb lists one record per CDR3 protein. This repertoire shows fewer than 600,000 distinct CDR3 sequences, approximately 7.8% found once; its top ten account for about an eighth. General observations from the study: The study's authors posited that every seasonal influenza vaccination enlists few new T cells.

This CDR3 region has 13 residues. Trimming shortened V by 6 bases and J by 15 bases, and 24 bases separated the two germline ends. From germline, CDR1 is SQVTM and CDR2 ANQGSEA. The sample consisted of PBMCs from blood, taken less than 25 months after vaccination. The TCR was taken from a man between 50 and 69 years old who received an inactivated influenza vaccine. V usage is TRBV29-1 and J usage is TRBJ2-1; D tentatively fits TRBD1 or TRBD2 (5 bases each). The CDR3: CSVETGPGLGRFF. CDR3 nucleotide sequence: TGCAGCGTAGAAACGGGACCTGGTCTAGGGCGGTTCTTC.